Listed below are T cell receptor beta chains from one sample, sequenced in a study of control samples from healthy donors and cancer patients. Data came from immunoSEQ multiplex PCR; TCRdb stores just in-frame clones and leaves some out. Among some 40,000 clones listed, about 94% were seen once. The sequencing input was blood. Every receptor here comes from a man aged 55 to 69 in good health. CDR3s include the opening cysteine and the closing phenylalanine or tryptophan. D genes are given only for firm matches. Size values are once, few and many counts, or a class for expanded clones, and some rows have none.

DNA,CDR3,V,size,J,D
TGTGCCAGCAGTGACTCGAACAGGGTGAATGGCTACACCTTC,CASSDSNRVNGYTF,TRBV6-4,once,TRBJ1-2,NA
TGTGCCAGCAGCCAAGACAGCCTAGGAAACACCATATATTTT,CASSQDSLGNTIYF,TRBV3-1/TRBV3-2,NA,TRBJ1-3,NA
TGTGCCAGCAGTGACCCCCTTACTGAAGCTTTCTTT,CASSDPLTEAFF,TRBV2,NA,TRBJ1-1,NA
TGTGCCAGCAGCGACCTATCGGGGGAAGGGCTCGAAAAACTGTTTTTT,CASSDLSGEGLEKLFF,TRBV9,NA,TRBJ1-4,NA
TGTGCCAGCAGTGAACGTCCACCACAGGGGGCACGGGAAAAACTGTTTTTT,CASSERPPQGAREKLFF,TRBV6-1,NA,TRBJ1-4,TRBD1
NA,CASSSSGRDNEQFF,TRBV10-1,once,TRBJ2-1,NA
TGTGCCAGCAGCGCAGGACAGGGATACGAGCAGTACTTC,CASSAGQGYEQYF,TRBV11-2,NA,TRBJ2-7,TRBD1
TGTGCCAGCAGGGTGTTGGGAAATTCACCCCTCCACTTT,CASRVLGNSPLHF,TRBV6-5,once,TRBJ1-6,NA
TGTGCCAGCAGCCAAGCTGGGGCCCCTAATGAGCAGTTCTTC,CASSQAGAPNEQFF,TRBV7-9,NA,TRBJ2-1,NA
TGCGCCAGCTCCGGGGCCCGCGAGTTCTTC,CASSGAREFF,TRBV5-1,NA,TRBJ2-1,NA
TGTGCCAGCAGCGAGACAGGGTTTAACACTGAAGCTTTCTTT,CASSETGFNTEAFF,TRBV7-9,NA,TRBJ1-1,TRBD1
TGTGCCAGCAGTCTTCTTGACAGTGGGTCCTCTGGAAACACCATATATTTT,CASSLLDSGSSGNTIYF,TRBV6-6,NA,TRBJ1-3,NA
TGCAGCGTTGCATTACCCTCAGGCCCAGATACGCAGTATTTT,CSVALPSGPDTQYF,TRBV29-1,NA,TRBJ2-3,NA
TGCGCCAGCAGCCAAGAGGGGACGGAGACCCAGTACTTC,CASSQEGTETQYF,TRBV4-1,NA,TRBJ2-5,NA
TGTGCCAGCAGCTCCATCGGCAGCATTTTGCCTGAAGCTTTCTTT,CASSSIGSILPEAFF,TRBV11-2,NA,TRBJ1-1,NA
TGTGCCACCAGTGATTTACGTGAAACTAGCACAGATACGCAGTATTTT,CATSDLRETSTDTQYF,TRBV24-1,NA,TRBJ2-3,NA
TGCAGCGTTGACTCGGGGAGGAACACTGAAGCTTTCTTT,CSVDSGRNTEAFF,TRBV29-1,few,TRBJ1-1,NA
TGTGCCAGTAGTATAGATGGTACGGACAGGTCAAAGCAGTTCTTC,CASSIDGTDRSKQFF,TRBV19,few,TRBJ2-1,TRBD1
TGTGCCAGCAGCTTGGAAGGAGGTCTCGGTAAGACCCAGTACTTC,CASSLEGGLGKTQYF,TRBV5-4,NA,TRBJ2-5,NA
TGTGCCAGCAGTGAATCCGTAGCGGGGGTAGGGCACAATGAGCAGTTCTTC,CASSESVAGVGHNEQFF,TRBV25-1,NA,TRBJ2-1,TRBD2
TGTGCCAGTAGTAAGACAGAGAACACTGAAGCTTTCTTT,CASSKTENTEAFF,TRBV19,NA,TRBJ1-1,NA
TGTGCCAGTACCCTGGCAGGGGGCGGTCAGCCCCAGCATTTT,CASTLAGGGQPQHF,TRBV19,NA,TRBJ1-5,TRBD1
TGTGCCAGCAGCGTACCCGGGCAGGGCAGCAATGAGCAGTTCTTC,CASSVPGQGSNEQFF,TRBV7-9,NA,TRBJ2-1,NA
TGTGCCAGCAGCGGGGACAGGGTCAATCAGCCCCAGCATTTT,CASSGDRVNQPQHF,TRBV9,NA,TRBJ1-5,TRBD1
TGCGCCAGCAGCCAAGTCCCCAGGGCCGGAAACACCATATATTTT,CASSQVPRAGNTIYF,TRBV4-1,NA,TRBJ1-3,NA
TGTGCCAGCAGCCAGATACAGGGAAGGCAGCCCCAGCATTTT,CASSQIQGRQPQHF,TRBV3-1/TRBV3-2,NA,TRBJ1-5,NA
TGTGCCTGGAGTGTCGGGTTTCGAGAGACCCAGTACTTC,CAWSVGFRETQYF,TRBV30,NA,TRBJ2-5,NA
TGTGCCAGCAGTTGGGTAGGGTACGAGCAGTACTTC,CASSWVGYEQYF,TRBV6-2/TRBV6-3,NA,TRBJ2-7,NA
TGCGCCAGCAGTGAGAGCGGGGGTATGGACATTCAGTACTTC,CASSESGGMDIQYF,TRBV10-1,NA,TRBJ2-4,TRBD2
TGTGCCAGCAGTGGAGAGGGGGACTTAGCCAAAAACATTCAGTACTTC,CASSGEGDLAKNIQYF,TRBV2,NA,TRBJ2-4,NA
TGTGCCAGCAGTGAAGCAGCCCTCCTGAGCTCCTACGAGCAGTACTTC,CASSEAALLSSYEQYF,TRBV2,few,TRBJ2-7,NA
TGTGCCAGTATCCACCGGGACACTTATAATTCACCCCTCCACTTT,CASIHRDTYNSPLHF,TRBV19,NA,TRBJ1-6,NA
TGTGCCAGCAGCTTAGGGGTGCCGGGAGAAGCTTTCTTT,CASSLGVPGEAFF,TRBV13,NA,TRBJ1-1,NA
TGCGCCAGCAGCTTGGGGCCAGGACAAACCTCCTACGAGCAGTACTTC,CASSLGPGQTSYEQYF,TRBV5-1,NA,TRBJ2-7,NA
TGCAGCGTTGATAGCGGAGCCATCCAAGAGACCCAGTACTTC,CSVDSGAIQETQYF,TRBV29-1,NA,TRBJ2-5,NA
TGTGCCTGGAGTGTACTCTCCTACGAGCAGTACTTC,CAWSVLSYEQYF,TRBV30,NA,TRBJ2-7,NA
TGTGCCAGCAGCCCCGCGGGGACCTCCTACGAGCAGTACTTC,CASSPAGTSYEQYF,TRBV2,NA,TRBJ2-7,NA
TGTGCCAGCAGCTTAGACGGGAAGCAGCCCCAGCATTTT,CASSLDGKQPQHF,TRBV11-3,NA,TRBJ1-5,NA
TGTGCCAGCAGCCTCCCCTACGAGCAGTACTTC,CASSLPYEQYF,TRBV12-1,NA,TRBJ2-7,NA
TGCGCCAGCAGCCATCGAAAGCCGGGACAGGGGGCGATTACCTACGAGCAGTACTTC,CASSHRKPGQGAITYEQYF,TRBV4-1,NA,TRBJ2-7,TRBD1
TGTGCCAGCAGTTTCCTGACTCGCGGGGGGTACGAGCAGTACTTC,CASSFLTRGGYEQYF,TRBV6-5,NA,TRBJ2-7,TRBD2
TGTGCCTCAGGGAGCTCCTACGAGCAGTACTTC,CASGSSYEQYF,TRBV19,NA,TRBJ2-7,NA